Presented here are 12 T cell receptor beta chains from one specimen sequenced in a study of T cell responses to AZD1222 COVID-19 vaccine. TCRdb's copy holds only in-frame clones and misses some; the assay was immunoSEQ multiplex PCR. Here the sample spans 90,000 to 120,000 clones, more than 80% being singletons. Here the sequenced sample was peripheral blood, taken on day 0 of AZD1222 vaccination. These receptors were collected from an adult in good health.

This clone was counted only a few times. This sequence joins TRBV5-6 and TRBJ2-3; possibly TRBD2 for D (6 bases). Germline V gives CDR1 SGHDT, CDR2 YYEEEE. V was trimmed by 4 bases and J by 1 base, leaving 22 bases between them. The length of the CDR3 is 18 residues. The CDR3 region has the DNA TGTGCCAGCAGCGAGTTTGCGGGACTCCGGTTGGGCACAGATACGCAGTATTTT. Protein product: CASSEFAGLRLGTDTQYF. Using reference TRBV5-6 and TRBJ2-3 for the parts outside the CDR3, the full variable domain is DAGVTQSPTHLIKTRGQQVTLRCSPKSGHDTVSWYQQALGQGPQFIFQYYEEEERQRGNFPDRFSGHQFPNYSSELNVNALLLGDSALYLCASSEFAGLRLGTDTQYFGPGTRLTVL.

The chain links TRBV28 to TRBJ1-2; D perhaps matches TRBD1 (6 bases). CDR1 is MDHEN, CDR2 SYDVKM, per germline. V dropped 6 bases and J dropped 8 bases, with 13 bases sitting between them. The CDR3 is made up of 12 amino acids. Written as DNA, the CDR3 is TGTGCCAGCAGCGTCCGACAGGACGGCTACACCTTC. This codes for CASSVRQDGYTF.

CDR3: CASSPGTVKEKLFF. The CDR3 DNA reads TGTGCCAGCAGTCCCGGGACAGTTAAAGAAAAACTGTTTTTT. V usage is TRBV28 and J usage is TRBJ1-4; TRBD1 aligns across 7 bases. The junction had 8 bases not matched to a gene; V was cut back by 5 bases and J by 8 bases. The germline gives CDR1 MDHEN, CDR2 SYDVKM. This CDR3 is built from 14 residues.

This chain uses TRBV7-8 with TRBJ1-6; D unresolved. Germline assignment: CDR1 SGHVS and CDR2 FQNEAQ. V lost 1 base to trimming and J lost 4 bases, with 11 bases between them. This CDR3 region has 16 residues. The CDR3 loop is CASSLGALGYNSPLHF. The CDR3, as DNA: TGTGCCAGCAGCTTAGGGGCATTAGGGTATAATTCACCCCTCCACTTT. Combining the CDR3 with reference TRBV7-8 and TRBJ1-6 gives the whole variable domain GAGVSQSPRYKVAKRGQDVALRCDPISGHVSLFWYQQALGQGPEFLTYFQNEAQLDKSGLPSDRFFAERPEGSVSTLKIQRTQQEDSAVYLCASSLGALGYNSPLHFGNGTRLTVT.

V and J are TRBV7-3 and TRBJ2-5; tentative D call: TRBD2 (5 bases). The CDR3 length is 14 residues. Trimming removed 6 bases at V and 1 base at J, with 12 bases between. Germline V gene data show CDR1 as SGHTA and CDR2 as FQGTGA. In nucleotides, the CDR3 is TGTGCCAGCAGAAACCCCGGGATCCAAGAGACCCAGTACTTC. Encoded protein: CASRNPGIQETQYF.

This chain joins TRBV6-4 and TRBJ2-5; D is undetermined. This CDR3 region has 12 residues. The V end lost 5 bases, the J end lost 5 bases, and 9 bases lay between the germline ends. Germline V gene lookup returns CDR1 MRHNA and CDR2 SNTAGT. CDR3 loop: CASSPPVETQYF. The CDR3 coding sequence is TGTGCCAGCAGTCCCCCCGTTGAGACCCAGTACTTC.

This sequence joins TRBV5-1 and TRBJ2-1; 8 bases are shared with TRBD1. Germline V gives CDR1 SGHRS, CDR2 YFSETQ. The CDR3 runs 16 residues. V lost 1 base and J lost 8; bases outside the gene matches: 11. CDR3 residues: CASSLIPDRDGYEQFF. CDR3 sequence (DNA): TGCGCCAGCAGCTTGATTCCGGACAGGGACGGTTATGAGCAGTTCTTC.

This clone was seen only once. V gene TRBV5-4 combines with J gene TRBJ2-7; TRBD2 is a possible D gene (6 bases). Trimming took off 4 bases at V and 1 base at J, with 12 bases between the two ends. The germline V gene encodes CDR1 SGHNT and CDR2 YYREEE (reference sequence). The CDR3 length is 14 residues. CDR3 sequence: CASSLFGGSYEQYF. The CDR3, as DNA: TGTGCCAGCAGCCTCTTCGGGGGATCCTACGAGCAGTACTTC.

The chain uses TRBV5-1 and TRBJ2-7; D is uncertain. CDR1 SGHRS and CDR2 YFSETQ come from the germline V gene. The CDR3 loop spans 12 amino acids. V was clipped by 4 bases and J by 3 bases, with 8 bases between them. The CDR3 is CASSDTNYEQYF. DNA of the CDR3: TGCGCCAGCAGCGACACCAACTACGAGCAGTACTTC.

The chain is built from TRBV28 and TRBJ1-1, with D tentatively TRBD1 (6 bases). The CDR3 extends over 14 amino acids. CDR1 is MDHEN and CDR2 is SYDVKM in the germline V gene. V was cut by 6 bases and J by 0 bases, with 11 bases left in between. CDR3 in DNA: TGTGCCAGCAGCCAAGGGGACATGAACACTGAAGCTTTCTTT. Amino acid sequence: CASSQGDMNTEAFF.

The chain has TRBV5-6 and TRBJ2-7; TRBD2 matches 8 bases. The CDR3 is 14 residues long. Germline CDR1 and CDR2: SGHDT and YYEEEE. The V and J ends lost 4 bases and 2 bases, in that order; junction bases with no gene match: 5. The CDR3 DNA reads TGTGCCAGCAGCAACCGGGGGGGCCCCTACGAGCAGTACTTC. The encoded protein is CASSNRGGPYEQYF.

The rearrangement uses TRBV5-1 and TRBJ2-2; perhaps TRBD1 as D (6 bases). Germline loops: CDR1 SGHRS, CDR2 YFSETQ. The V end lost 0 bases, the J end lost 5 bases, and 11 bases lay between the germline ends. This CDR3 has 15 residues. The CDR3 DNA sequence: TGCGCCAGCAGCTTGGAACAGGGTGGGACCGGGGAGCTGTTTTTT. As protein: CASSLEQGGTGELFF. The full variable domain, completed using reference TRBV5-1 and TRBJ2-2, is KAGVTQTPRYLIKTRGQQVTLSCSPISGHRSVSWYQQTPGQGLQFLFEYFSETQRNKGNFPGRFSGRQFSNSRSEMNVSTLELGDSALYLCASSLEQGGTGELFFGEGSRLTVL.